The entry that follows covers one T cell receptor beta chain sequence. This sample stems from a study of human T cells and chemical hapten exposure. Germline V lookup: CDR1 DFQATT, CDR2 SNEGSKA (reference sequence). Trimming stripped 6 bases from V and 0 bases from J, with 22 bases between. The CDR3 totals 17 residues. TCRdb re-derived calls from the RACE reads in MiXCR, one entry per CDR3 protein. Among over 100,000 distinct CDR3 sequences, about a tenth were seen once, and the ten largest hold over 3%. Time point given: patch test 2, 6 weeks after DPC sensitization. The treatment is: therapeutic diphenylcyclopropenone sensitization with weekly scalp DPC.

The source was whole blood, collected in connection with sensitization to the hapten diphenylcyclopropenone (DPC). The TCR comes from a woman aged 40 to 50 with alopecia areata. Some clones in this sample may be carry-over from other donors' samples. The chain couples TRBV20-1 to TRBJ2-3; D is possibly TRBD2 (6 bases). Here the CDR3 DNA reads TGCAGTGCCCCGGTTTGGCGGGGTCCTCCTAGCACAGATACGCAGTATTTT. Its protein is CSAPVWRGPPSTDTQYF.